The TCR beta chain under discussion was sequenced for a study of T cells in Graves' hyperthyroidism and ophthalmopathy. Diagnostic decisions used clinical symptoms, serum thyroxine and TRAb, thyroid ultrasound and orbital computed tomography. Template material for amplifying TCR beta CDR3 regions consisted of RNA transcripts. A first-round RT-PCR of the TCR CDR3 used the HTBI primer set. TCRdb called the multiplex PCR reads again in MiXCR, with one record for every CDR3 protein. The sample carries hundreds of thousands of distinct CDR3 sequences, around 15% recorded once. This clonotype has ten or more counts. Its antigen is not identified. The germline gene is not matched at one end of the junction; a read error may be the cause. General study findings and limits: Blood also carried most thyroid clonotypes expanded above 0.001. Ophthalmopathy was told apart from stable hyperthyroidism by a 13 V-J model. The model anticipated ophthalmopathy a median around 6 months pre-onset.

CDR1 and CDR2 from the germline V gene are SGHAT and FQNNGV. This CDR3 has 16 amino acids. The sequence was obtained from a woman in her thirties or forties with Graves' ophthalmopathy. The source material was blood. V and J are TRBV11-2 and TRBJ2-1, with 10 nucleotides matching TRBD1. The CDR3 DNA reads TGTGCCAGCAGCCTAGACAGGGGGCGCTCCTACAATGAGCAGTTCTTC. It is translated as CASSLDRGRSYNEQFF.